The clone carrying this T cell receptor (beta chain) was recorded many times. Its specificity is unknown. This entry belongs to a study of early T cells in non-severe SARS-CoV-2 infection. On the study more broadly: Chains were unpaired, as sequencing was done on bulk RNA from unsorted whole blood. General study results and limits: Comparison of clonotypes with VDJdb favored anti-spike CD8 responses while missing private and CD4 specificities.

Unique molecular identifier tags were affixed to discrete cDNA molecules. TCRdb re-called the 5' RACE reads with MiXCR, one entry per CDR3 protein. This sample yields 50,000 to 60,000 distinct CDR3 sequences, of which approximately 6.3% are seen a single time; around 5% belongs to the top ten. This CDR3 region has 14 residues. V dropped 3 bases and J dropped 4 bases, with 11 bases sitting between them. The sequences come from whole blood, collected at baseline. The receptor's source is an adult who was a healthcare worker with PCR-confirmed SARS-CoV-2 infection or an uninfected control (not recorded which). The chain recombines TRBV12-3 or TRBV12-4 with TRBJ2-3; maybe TRBD2 (6 bases). CDR3 protein: CASSFTLASDTQYF. Here the CDR3 DNA reads TGTGCCAGCAGTTTTACACTAGCATCAGATACGCAGTATTTT.